Listed below are T cell receptor beta chains from one sample, sequenced in a study of sequential checkpoint blockade in melanoma. Measured with immunoSEQ multiplex PCR; TCRdb has only the in-frame clones, and not every one. The sample consists of more than 1,000 clones, approximately 30% of them appearing once. The input for sequencing was tumor tissue (inferred from file names), taken from a patient given nivolumab and ipilimumab in sequence. The receptors shown here come from a human donor with melanoma. Both conserved end residues are part of each CDR3. Each record gives: V gene, D gene, clone size, J gene, CDR3 DNA, CDR3 protein. The D gene is left open where the match is weak. The size field is filled for only some rows; it gives once, few, many or a size class.

V: TRBV9
D: -
size: -
J: TRBJ1-2
DNA: TGTGCCAGCAGGCTCGGATCGAGCGGCTACACCTTC
CDR3: CASRLGSSGYTF

V: TRBV6-8
D: TRBD1
size: few
J: TRBJ2-5
DNA: TGTGCCAGCAGTCAGAGGGACAGGGGCTTAGAGACGCAGTACTTC
CDR3: CASSQRDRGLETQYF

V: TRBV6-8
D: -
size: few
J: TRBJ2-1
DNA: TGTGCCAGCAGTGTGGAGGTTAGATACAATGAGCAGTTCTTC
CDR3: CASSVEVRYNEQFF

V: TRBV6-8
D: TRBD2
size: few
J: TRBJ2-7
DNA: TGTGCCTCTAATTTAGACGGGAGGGCTTACGAGCAGTACTTC
CDR3: CASNLDGRAYEQYF

V: TRBV4-1
D: -
size: -
J: TRBJ2-4
DNA: TGCGCCAGCAGCCAAGGTCAAGAAAACATTCAGTACTTC
CDR3: CASSQGQENIQYF

V: TRBV30
D: TRBD1
size: -
J: TRBJ1-6
DNA: TGTGCCTGGAGTAGTGACAGGGTTAGCTCCTATAATTCACCCCTCCACTTT
CDR3: CAWSSDRVSSYNSPLHF

V: TRBV11-3
D: -
size: medium-sized
J: TRBJ1-6
DNA: TGTGCCAGCAGCCGGGAACCTGGCGGGAATTCACCCCTCCACTTT
CDR3: CASSREPGGNSPLHF

V: TRBV6-8
D: TRBD1
size: -
J: TRBJ1-6
DNA: TGTGCCAGCAGTCCAGGGGGGGCGGGGACACCCCTCCACTTT
CDR3: CASSPGGAGTPLHF

V: TRBV11-3
D: TRBD2
size: medium-sized
J: TRBJ2-3
DNA: TGTGCCAGCAGCCAACCGGGGACTAGCGGCCCAGATACGCAGTATTTT
CDR3: CASSQPGTSGPDTQYF

V: TRBV11-3
D: -
size: few
J: TRBJ2-7
DNA: TGTGCCAGCAGCTCATCGGGACCCAACCGCTACGAGCAGTACTTC
CDR3: CASSSSGPNRYEQYF

V: TRBV11-3
D: -
size: medium-sized
J: TRBJ2-4
DNA: TGTGCCAGCAGCTTAGGGACTGAAGCCAAAAACATTCAGTACTTC
CDR3: CASSLGTEAKNIQYF